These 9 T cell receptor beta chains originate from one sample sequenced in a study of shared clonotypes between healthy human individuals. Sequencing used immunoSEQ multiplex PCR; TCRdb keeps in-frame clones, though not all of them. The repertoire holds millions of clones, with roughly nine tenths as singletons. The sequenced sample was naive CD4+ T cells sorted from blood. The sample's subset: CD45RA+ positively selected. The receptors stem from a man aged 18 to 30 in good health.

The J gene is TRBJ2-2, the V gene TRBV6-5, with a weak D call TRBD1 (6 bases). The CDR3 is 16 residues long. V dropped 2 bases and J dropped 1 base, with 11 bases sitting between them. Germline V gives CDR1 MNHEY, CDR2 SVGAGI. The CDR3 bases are TGTGCCAGCAGTTACAAGACAGGCCTGAACACCGGGGAGCTGTTTTTT. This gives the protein CASSYKTGLNTGELFF.

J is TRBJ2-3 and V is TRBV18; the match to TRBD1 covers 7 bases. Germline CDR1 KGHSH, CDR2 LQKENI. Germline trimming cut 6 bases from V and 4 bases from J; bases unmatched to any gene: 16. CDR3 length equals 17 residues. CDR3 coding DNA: TGTGCCAGCTCCCCAAAGAGGCCGGGACAGCAATCAGATACGCAGTATTTT. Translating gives CASSPKRPGQQSDTQYF.

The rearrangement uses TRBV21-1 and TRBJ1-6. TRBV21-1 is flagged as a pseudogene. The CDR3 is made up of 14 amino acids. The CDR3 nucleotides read TGTGCCAGCACCTCGGGCCTTTATAATTCACCCCTCCACTTT. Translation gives CASTSGLYNSPLHF.

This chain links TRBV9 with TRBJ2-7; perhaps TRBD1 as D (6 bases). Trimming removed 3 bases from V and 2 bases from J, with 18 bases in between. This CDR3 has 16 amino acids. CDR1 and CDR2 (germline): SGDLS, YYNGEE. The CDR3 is CASSAEGQPWAYEQYF. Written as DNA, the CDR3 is TGTGCCAGCAGCGCCGAGGGACAACCTTGGGCCTACGAGCAGTACTTC.

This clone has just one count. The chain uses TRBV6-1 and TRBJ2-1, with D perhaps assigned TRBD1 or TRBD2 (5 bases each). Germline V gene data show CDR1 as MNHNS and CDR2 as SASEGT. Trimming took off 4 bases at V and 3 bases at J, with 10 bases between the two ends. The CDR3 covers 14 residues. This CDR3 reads CASSGGELYNEQFF. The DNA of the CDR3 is TGTGCCAGCAGTGGAGGGGAGCTCTACAATGAGCAGTTCTTC.

CDR3 residues: CASSEKVFLGGNTIYF. CDR3 coding DNA: TGTGCCAGCAGTGAAAAGGTGTTTCTGGGAGGAAACACCATATATTTT. The genes are TRBV6-1 and TRBJ1-3; D remains ambiguous. This CDR3 is 16 amino acids long. Germline values: CDR1 MNHNS, CDR2 SASEGT. V dropped 2 bases and J dropped 4 bases, with 15 bases sitting between them.

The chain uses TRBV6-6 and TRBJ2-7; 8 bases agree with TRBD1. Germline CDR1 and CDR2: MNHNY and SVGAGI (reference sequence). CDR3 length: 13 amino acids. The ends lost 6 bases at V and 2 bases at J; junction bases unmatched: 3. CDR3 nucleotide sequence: TGTGCCAGCAGCCAGGACAGGGCCTACGAGCAGTACTTC. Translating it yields CASSQDRAYEQYF.

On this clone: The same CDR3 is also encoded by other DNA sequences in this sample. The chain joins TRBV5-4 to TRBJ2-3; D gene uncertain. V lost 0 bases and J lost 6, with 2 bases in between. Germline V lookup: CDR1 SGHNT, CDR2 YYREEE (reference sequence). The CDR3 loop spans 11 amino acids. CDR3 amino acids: CASSLGDTQYF. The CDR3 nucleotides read TGTGCCAGCAGCTTGGGCGATACGCAGTATTTT.

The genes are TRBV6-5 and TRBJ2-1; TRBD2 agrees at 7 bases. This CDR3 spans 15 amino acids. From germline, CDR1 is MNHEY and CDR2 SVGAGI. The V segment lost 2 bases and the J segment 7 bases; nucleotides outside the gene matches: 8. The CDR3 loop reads CASSYGRADGNEQFF. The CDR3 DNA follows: TGTGCCAGCAGTTACGGGAGGGCCGACGGAAATGAGCAGTTCTTC.